The T cell receptor beta chain under discussion was sequenced for a study of identical twins. Overall study results and limits: Twin sharing of out-of-frame TCR alpha was underestimated by models in monozygotic pairs.

With respect to this clonotype: As yet, its antigen is unknown.

TCRdb independently ran MiXCR on the 5' RACE reads; one entry per CDR3 protein. The table shows approximately 620,000 distinct CDR3 sequences, with over 8.5% occurring only once. CDR1 is SQVTM, CDR2 ANQGSEA, per germline. The CDR3 is 13 amino acids. The V gene end was trimmed by 6 bases and the J gene end by 10 bases; junction bases not matched to a gene: 12. These data were likewise used in another study, on yellow fever vaccine responses in identical twins. That work adds: After vaccination, twins' T cell response reportedly seemed partly convergent, partly personalized.

The clonotype comes from a young woman in good health. What was sequenced was PBMCs. The chain uses TRBV29-1 and TRBJ2-1, with TRBD1 identical over 7 bases. CDR3 in DNA: TGCAGCGTGACCCTGACAGGGCCCGGGGAGCAGTTCTTC. Amino acids: CSVTLTGPGEQFF.